One and the same sample provided the 25 T cell receptor beta chains below, sequenced in a study of T cells after yellow fever vaccination (dated by TCRdb to 2018 to 2020). The treatment or condition label on this specimen signifies: live attenuated yellow fever vaccine strain. The library was built by means of 5' RACE. Sequencer: Illumina HiSeq 2500. The raw public reads went through TCRdb reprocessing: fastp at Q25, MiXCR clone calling, in-frame beta chains kept. Here each entry gathers all rows of one CDR3 protein and keeps the most common genes and DNA. This sample comprises about 370,000 distinct CDR3 sequences, 11% of them detected only once. Roughly a sixth of the sample lies in the top ten. This material consisted of PBMCs, taken on the day of the first yellow fever vaccination. The receptors shown here come from a man younger than 30 who received the YFV17D yellow fever vaccine.

This clonotype was detected only a few times. V and J are TRBV6-2 or TRBV6-3 and TRBJ1-6, with no clear D. CDR3 length: 14 residues. Germline loops: CDR1 MNHEY, CDR2 SVGEGT. Trimming left V 2 bases short and J 10 bases short, with 12 bases between. CDR3: CASSYVRLGSPLHF. The CDR3 bases are TGTGCCAGCAGTTACGTCCGTTTAGGATCACCCCTCCACTTT.

The genes are TRBV5-5 and TRBJ2-3; D may be TRBD2 (5 bases). Trimming took off 4 bases at V and 2 bases at J, with 20 bases between the two ends. Germline CDR1 and CDR2: SGHKS and YYEKEE (reference sequence). The CDR3 is 17 amino acids. The CDR3 region is CASSLALATLFTDTQYF. The DNA of the CDR3 is TGTGCCAGCAGCCTGGCTTTAGCGACACTATTCACAGATACGCAGTATTTT.

This sequence joins TRBV19 and TRBJ2-1; D possibly corresponds to TRBD1 (6 bases). Trimming stripped 7 bases from V and 6 bases from J, with 10 bases between. This CDR3 is built from 12 residues. Germline V gene sequence: CDR1 LNHDA, CDR2 SQIVND (reference sequence). The CDR3 reads CASTGQTNEQFF. CDR3 sequence (DNA): TGTGCCAGTACTGGACAGACCAATGAGCAGTTCTTC.

CDR3 nucleotides: TGCAGCGTTGGGACCATGAGGGATTCACCCCTCCACTTT. Amino acid sequence: CSVGTMRDSPLHF. The genes are TRBV29-1 and TRBJ1-6; D unresolved. Per the germline V gene, CDR1 is SQVTM and CDR2 is ANQGSEA. This CDR3 has 13 amino acids. The V and J ends lost 4 bases and 8 bases respectively, with 12 bases between them.

Concerning this clonotype itself: It may be a read error: a sequence one base away is much more abundant. The genes are TRBV6-5 and TRBJ2-1, with D unresolved. With 2 bases removed from V and 10 bases from J, the gap between germline ends came to 6 bases. The length of the CDR3 is 11 residues. Per the germline V gene, CDR1 is MNHEY and CDR2 is SVGAGI. CDR3 nucleotide sequence: TGTGCCAGCAGTTACAGTAGGGAGCAGTTCTTC. Translation gives CASSYSREQFF.

There are many counts of this clonotype. The chain uses TRBV6-1 and TRBJ1-2; weak D call: TRBD1 (5 bases). CDR3 length: 15 residues. From germline, CDR1 is MNHNS and CDR2 SASEGT. V lost 4 bases and J lost 4, with 16 bases in between. CDR3 loop: CASSADSALGYGYTF. The DNA of the CDR3 is TGTGCCAGCAGTGCAGACAGCGCCTTAGGCTATGGCTACACCTTC.

This clonotype was counted between two and nine times. V is TRBV9 and J is TRBJ2-7; D possibly matches TRBD1 or TRBD2 (5 bases each). The CDR3 length is 14 residues. Trimming removed 3 bases from V and 10 bases from J, with 20 bases in between. Germline-derived CDR1 and CDR2 are SGDLS and YYNGEE. The CDR3: CASSETGTGIEQYF. The CDR3 DNA sequence: TGTGCCAGCAGCGAGACGGGGACGGGGATTGAACAGTACTTC.

This clonotype was seen a few times. The chain combines TRBV2 with TRBJ1-5, with D maybe TRBD1 (5 bases). Trimming shortened V by 7 bases and J by 0 bases, and 13 bases separated the two germline ends. The CDR3 sequence is 15 residues long. Per the germline V gene, CDR1 is SNHLY and CDR2 is FYNNEI. The CDR3 DNA follows: TGTGCCAGCAAATTGGGGGGAGATAGCAATCAGCCCCAGCATTTT. Protein sequence: CASKLGGDSNQPQHF.

This clonotype was observed a handful of times. The CDR3 coding sequence is TGTGCCAGCAGCCCGAGATCGAGCGTAGGTTGGGCCAAAAACATTCAGTACTTC. Protein product: CASSPRSSVGWAKNIQYF. The chain is built from TRBV6-1 and TRBJ2-4, with D uncertain. V lost 6 bases, J lost 1 base, and 22 bases lay in between. CDR1 is MNHNS and CDR2 is SASEGT in the germline V gene. This CDR3 contains 18 residues.

The sample holds a few counts of this clonotype. The chain couples TRBV6-2 or TRBV6-3 to TRBJ2-6; 7 bases agree with TRBD2. This CDR3 contains 16 residues. J gave up 2 bases and V 0 bases, and 1 base lay outside the gene matches. Germline V gene lookup returns CDR1 MNHEY and CDR2 SVGEGT. CDR3 bases: TGTGCCAGCAGTTACTCCGGGGGGACTGGGGCCAACGTCCTGACTTTC. Translation gives CASSYSGGTGANVLTF.

This clonotype was seen only a few times. V usage is TRBV7-3 and J usage is TRBJ2-7, with 8 bases aligning to TRBD2. Germline CDR1 and CDR2: SGHTA and FQGTGA. V gave up 6 bases and J gave up 7 bases; unmatched junction bases: 20. The CDR3 loop spans 17 amino acids. CDR3 in amino acids: CASRPLAASETSGEQYV. CDR3 DNA: TGTGCCAGCAGGCCACTAGCGGCTAGCGAGACCTCGGGGGAGCAGTACGTC.

This clonotype was seen only a few times. V and J are TRBV28 and TRBJ2-7, with D perhaps TRBD1 or TRBD2 (6 bases each). V lost 4 bases, J lost 1 base, and 17 bases lay in between. The CDR3 has 16 residues. Germline CDR1 reads MDHEN; CDR2 reads SYDVKM. Here the CDR3 reads CASSSMEGGLSYEQYV. The DNA of the CDR3 is TGTGCCAGCAGTTCCATGGAAGGGGGGCTTTCCTACGAGCAGTACGTC.

The gene calls are TRBV20-1 and TRBJ2-3; D not resolved. This CDR3 region has 11 residues. The germline V and J ends were trimmed by 2 bases and 4 bases, with 4 bases remaining between them. Germline V gene sequence: CDR1 DFQATT, CDR2 SNEGSKA (reference sequence). The CDR3, as DNA: TGCAGTGCTAGATGGGCAGATACGCAGTATTTT. This gives the protein CSARWADTQYF.

In its sample, this clonotype was seen many times. This chain connects TRBV18 to TRBJ1-1; D possibly corresponds to TRBD1 (5 bases). Germline CDR1 reads KGHSH; CDR2 reads LQKENI. The length of the CDR3 is 15 residues. Deletions cut 3 bases from V and 0 bases from J, with 11 bases between. The CDR3 spells CASSPRGGMNTEAFF. The CDR3 nucleotides read TGTGCCAGCTCACCTCGGGGGGGAATGAACACTGAAGCTTTCTTT.

Here the CDR3 reads CASSLVGLEGEQYV. CDR3 in DNA: TGTGCCAGCAGCTTGGTAGGGTTGGAAGGCGAGCAGTACGTC. This chain joins TRBV5-6 and TRBJ2-7; no definite D call. The CDR3 runs to 14 residues. From germline, CDR1 is SGHDT and CDR2 YYEEEE. Trimming took 0 bases from V and 6 from J, leaving 13 bases between them.

CDR3 residues: CASGSEAGANVLTF. The CDR3 bases are TGTGCCAGCGGTTCGGAGGCTGGGGCCAACGTCCTGACTTTC. This chain uses TRBV6-5 with TRBJ2-6, with D perhaps matching TRBD2 (5 bases). CDR3 length: 14 residues. V was clipped by 8 bases and J by 2 bases, with 10 bases between them. CDR1 is MNHEY, CDR2 SVGAGI, per germline.

This clonotype was seen only a few times. The V call is TRBV4-2, the J call TRBJ1-5, with D unresolved. The CDR3 sequence is 15 residues long. Germline CDR1 LGHNA, CDR2 YNFKEQ. The V gene lost 1 base and the J gene lost 0 bases, with 7 bases spanning the gap. Written as DNA, the CDR3 is TGTGCCAGCAGCCAAGGCATCGCTAGCAATCAGCCCCAGCATTTT. Protein: CASSQGIASNQPQHF.

The chain uses TRBV5-1 and TRBJ1-2, with D uncertain. Germline V gives CDR1 SGHRS, CDR2 YFSETQ. CDR3 size: 13 residues. With 0 bases removed from V and 6 bases from J, the gap between germline ends came to 9 bases. The DNA for the CDR3 is TGCGCCAGCAGCTTGGCAGTTTCGGATGGCTACACCTTC. Amino acid sequence: CASSLAVSDGYTF.

The V and J genes are TRBV7-8 and TRBJ2-7, with TRBD2 identical over 10 bases. Losses at the gene ends were 5 bases for V and 2 bases for J; bases not matched to a gene: 0. Germline V lookup: CDR1 SGHVS, CDR2 FQNEAQ. The CDR3 contains 13 residues. The CDR3 loop is CASSGLAAYEQYV. For the CDR3, the DNA is TGTGCCAGCAGCGGACTAGCGGCCTACGAGCAGTACGTC.

This clonotype was seen at least ten times. This chain uses TRBV7-8 with TRBJ2-7; D gene ambiguous. The CDR3 is made up of 13 amino acids. Germline V CDR1 and CDR2: SGHVS, FQNEAQ. Between the trimmed V and J ends, which lost 4 bases and 8 bases, there was a span of 15 bases. The CDR3 spells CASSSSTLKKQYV. CDR3 DNA: TGTGCCAGCAGCTCAAGCACCCTCAAGAAGCAGTACGTC.

The genes are TRBV4-2 and TRBJ2-2; D might be TRBD2 (7 bases). This CDR3 comprises 14 residues. The germline gives CDR1 LGHNA, CDR2 YNFKEQ. V was cut by 3 bases and J by 6 bases, with 11 bases left in between. CDR3 DNA: TGTGCCAGCAGCCAGGGGGGGCTCTCCGGGGAGCTGTTTTTT. Protein: CASSQGGLSGELFF.

This clonotype was seen a few times. CDR3 sequence (DNA): TGTGCCAGCAGCCTCAGGGTCTCAACCTCTGGAAACACCATATATTTT. Translating gives CASSLRVSTSGNTIYF. This chain uses TRBV14 with TRBJ1-3; possible D gene TRBD1, 5 bases. The germline V and J ends were trimmed by 4 bases and 0 bases, with 13 bases remaining between them. The germline gives CDR1 SGHDN, CDR2 FVKESK. The CDR3 length is 16 residues.

The chain links TRBV9 to TRBJ2-2; TRBD2 aligns across 7 bases. CDR3 size: 15 residues. The V segment lost 5 bases and the J segment 2 bases; nucleotides outside the gene matches: 6. Germline assignment: CDR1 SGDLS and CDR2 YYNGEE. CDR3 region: CASSAGGGNTGELFF. The CDR3 nucleotides read TGTGCCAGCAGTGCGGGCGGGGGAAACACCGGGGAGCTGTTTTTT.

In its sample, this clonotype was seen a few times. The CDR3 nucleotides read TGTGCCAGCAGTGCCCCTCGGGAGACCCAGTACTTC. Translation gives CASSAPRETQYF. The rearrangement links TRBV28 to TRBJ2-5, with D unclear. Germline CDR1 and CDR2: MDHEN and SYDVKM. CDR3 length: 12 amino acids. V gave up 5 bases and J gave up 5 bases, with 9 bases separating them.

The genes are TRBV7-2 and TRBJ2-5; D not resolved. Trimming pared 0 bases from V and 5 bases from J, leaving 7 bases between. CDR1 is SGHTA and CDR2 is FQGNSA in the germline V gene. The length of the CDR3 is 13 residues. Written as DNA, the CDR3 is TGTGCCAGCAGCTTAGCCCAAGTGGAGACCCAGTACTTC. Its translation is CASSLAQVETQYF.